These 30 T cell receptor beta chains were all obtained from the same sample, sequenced in a study of blood T cell repertoires in COVID-19. Assay used: immunoSEQ multiplex PCR; TCRdb lists only in-frame clones, some missing. The table lists 70,000 to 95,000 clones, 70% to 90% of them singletons, with 5.5% to 7.5% in the top ten. Sequenced sample: peripheral blood. Every receptor here comes from a man aged 70-80 years with acute or convalescent COVID-19.

Notes on this clone: In the same sample, other DNA sequences code for this CDR3. This rearrangement joins TRBV28 to TRBJ1-5, with TRBD1 matching over 9 bases. This CDR3 is 15 amino acids long. Trimming cost V 5 bases and J 6 bases; bases outside gene matches: 8. Germline CDR1 is MDHEN and CDR2 is SYDVKM. CDR3 loop: CASSPTGGAGQPQHF. In DNA form, the CDR3 reads TGTGCCAGCAGTCCAACAGGGGGCGCGGGTCAGCCCCAGCATTTT.

The chain uses TRBV7-9 and TRBJ2-7, with 8 bases aligning to TRBD1. The length of the CDR3 is 14 residues. The V gene's germline CDR1 is SEHNR and CDR2 FQNEAQ (reference sequence). V shed 8 bases and J 4 bases; nucleotides not matched to a gene: 10. The CDR3 coding sequence is TGTGCCAGCGGCGGACAGGGTAAAATTTACGAGCAGTACTTC. This codes for CASGGQGKIYEQYF.

V usage is TRBV3-1 (or the pseudogene TRBV3-2) and J usage is TRBJ2-2, with D possibly TRBD2 on 7 matching bases. In germline, CDR1 is LGHDT, CDR2 YNNKEL (reference sequence). V dropped 4 bases and J dropped 5 bases, with 14 bases sitting between them. There are 15 residues in the CDR3. The CDR3 here is CASSPLGGGTGELFF. The CDR3 bases are TGTGCCAGCAGCCCCCTGGGAGGGGGGACCGGGGAGCTGTTTTTT.

V gene TRBV2 combines with J gene TRBJ1-3; the D is unclear. The V gene's germline CDR1 is SNHLY and CDR2 FYNNEI. V was trimmed by 4 bases and J by 0 bases, leaving 16 bases between them. The CDR3 is 17 amino acids. The CDR3: CASSARGHTISGNTIYF. The CDR3 bases are TGTGCCAGCAGTGCTCGCGGGCATACCATCTCTGGAAACACCATATATTTT.

With regard to this clone: The sample carries other DNA sequences with the same CDR3. The chain joins TRBV7-2 to TRBJ1-1; no definite D call. This CDR3 has 15 residues. V lost 1 base and J 0 bases, leaving 9 bases between the germline ends. CDR1 is SGHTA, CDR2 FQGNSA, per germline. As DNA, the CDR3 is TGTGCCAGCAGCTTAGAAGGAGGGCTGAACACTGAAGCTTTCTTT. Amino acid sequence: CASSLEGGLNTEAFF.

The count of this clone is one. The chain recombines TRBV13 with TRBJ2-7; 11 bases map to TRBD1. The CDR3 has 16 residues. Per the germline V gene, CDR1 is PRHDT and CDR2 is FYEKMQ (reference sequence). Trimming at V came to 7 bases and at J to 3 bases, leaving 11 bases not matched to a gene. CDR3 region: CASNSGRDRGFYEQYF. CDR3 DNA sequence: TGTGCCAGCAATTCGGGCAGGGACAGGGGGTTCTACGAGCAGTACTTC.

The CDR3 region has the DNA TGTGCCAGCAGTGAAGCGGACAGGGGGCGGGAGCCCCTCCACTTT. Its translation is CASSEADRGREPLHF. The chain is built from TRBV2 and TRBJ1-6; 11 positions match TRBD1. The junction had 5 bases not matched to a gene; V was cut back by 0 bases and J by 13 bases. Germline lookup yields CDR1 SNHLY and CDR2 FYNNEI. The CDR3 runs to 15 residues.

V and J are TRBV19 and TRBJ2-1, with D tentatively TRBD1 (5 bases). The V end lost 5 bases, the J end lost 6 bases, and 20 bases lay between the germline ends. CDR1 and CDR2 (germline): LNHDA, SQIVND (reference sequence). CDR3 length: 16 amino acids. This chain's CDR3 is CASSPLSQGIRNEQFF. In DNA form, the CDR3 reads TGTGCCAGTAGTCCTTTAAGTCAGGGTATACGCAATGAGCAGTTCTTC.

This clone came up once. The gene calls are TRBV5-4 and TRBJ2-5; 12 bases are shared with TRBD2. Germline V gene lookup returns CDR1 SGHNT and CDR2 YYREEE (reference sequence). The CDR3 extends over 16 amino acids. Trimming removed 0 bases from V and 2 bases from J; junction bases left unmatched: 2. CDR3 DNA: TGTGCCAGCAGCTTGGGGCTAGCGGGGGGGCAAGAGACCCAGTACTTC. Its translation: CASSLGLAGGQETQYF.

In the case of this clone: One end of the junction fails to match germline, which may point to a read error. J is TRBJ2-2 and V is TRBV7-7; TRBD2 aligns across 10 bases. This CDR3 region has 15 residues. Germline V gene sequence: CDR1 SSHAT, CDR2 FNYEAQ (reference sequence). CDR3: CASTEREGRGGELFF. In DNA form, the CDR3 reads TGTGCTAGCACGGAGCGGGAGGGCCGAGGCGGGGAGCTGTTTTTT.

This clone was recorded only once. The chain is built from TRBV19 and TRBJ2-2, with 8 bases aligning to TRBD1. The length of the CDR3 is 14 residues. Germline V lookup: CDR1 LNHDA, CDR2 SQIVND (reference sequence). V shed 6 bases and J 3 bases; nucleotides not matched to a gene: 3. CDR3: CASRQGADTGELFF. CDR3 DNA sequence: TGTGCCAGTAGGCAGGGGGCCGACACCGGGGAGCTGTTTTTT.

The CDR3 DNA sequence: TGCAGCGTTGAAGATCCGACACACACTGAAGCTTTCTTT. This sequence encodes CSVEDPTHTEAFF. The genes are TRBV29-1 and TRBJ1-1; D uncertain. Trimming stripped 0 bases from V and 3 bases from J, with 8 bases between. CDR1 and CDR2 from the germline V gene are SQVTM and ANQGSEA. This CDR3 is 13 amino acids long.

This clone turned up a few times. The J gene is TRBJ1-4, the V gene TRBV28; D is perhaps TRBD1 (5 bases). CDR1 is MDHEN, CDR2 SYDVKM, per germline. The V end lost 6 bases, the J end lost 6 bases, and 14 bases lay between the germline ends. The CDR3 runs 14 residues. The CDR3 DNA follows: TGTGCCAGCAGCCTGGGGGGATCGGATGAAAAACTGTTTTTT. Its translation is CASSLGGSDEKLFF.

Worth noting for this clone: The sample carries other DNA sequences with the same CDR3. This chain links TRBV5-1 with TRBJ1-1; 9 bases are shared with TRBD1. V was pared by 1 base and J by 2 bases, with 0 bases of the junction left unmatched. CDR3 size: 14 residues. Germline assignment: CDR1 SGHRS and CDR2 YFSETQ. The CDR3 DNA is TGCGCCAGCAGCTTGACAGGGGGCAACACTGAAGCTTTCTTT. It translates to CASSLTGGNTEAFF.

This chain joins TRBV11-3 and TRBJ2-1; perhaps TRBD2 as D (7 bases). The germline V gene encodes CDR1 SGHNT and CDR2 YENEEA. This CDR3 is built from 15 residues. The germline V and J ends were trimmed by 1 base and 2 bases, with 9 bases remaining between them. CDR3: CASSLGGGPYNEQFF. The CDR3 DNA is TGTGCCAGCAGCTTAGGCGGGGGCCCCTACAATGAGCAGTTCTTC.

Notes on this clone: Mismatch with germline at one junction end may stem from a read error. The rearrangement joins TRBV6-1 to TRBJ2-1, with a possible D match to TRBD2 (6 bases). The CDR3 extends over 12 amino acids. Germline CDR1 reads MNHNS; CDR2 reads SASEGT. CDR3 bases: TGTGCCAGCAGAGAAGGGACTTTGCGGCAGTTCTTC. Protein sequence: CASREGTLRQFF.

The rearrangement links TRBV5-4 to TRBJ2-5, with 9 bases matching TRBD2. The CDR3 contains 14 residues. The V and J ends lost 5 bases and 5 bases, in that order; junction bases with no gene match: 7. Germline lookup yields CDR1 SGHNT and CDR2 YYREEE (reference sequence). The CDR3 nucleotides are TGTGCCAGCAGGGAAGCGGGGGGTTTGGAGACCCAGTACTTC. The encoded protein is CASREAGGLETQYF.

As regards this clone: At one boundary the junction diverges from the germline segment, which might be a read error. The V call is TRBV11-2, the J call TRBJ2-1, with no clear D. The CDR3 is 12 residues long. Germline loops: CDR1 SGHAT, CDR2 FQNNGV. The CDR3 sequence is CASSLDASPPVF. CDR3 in DNA: TGTGCCAGCAGCTTAGACGCCTCGCCCCCGGTCTTC.

The chain joins TRBV7-2 to TRBJ2-7; 10 nucleotides align to TRBD1. Looked up from germline, CDR1 is SGHTA and CDR2 is FQGNSA. The length of the CDR3 is 15 residues. The V segment lost 5 bases and the J segment 0 bases; nucleotides outside the gene matches: 4. The CDR3 loop reads CASSPRDRGSYEQYF. The DNA for the CDR3 is TGTGCCAGCAGCCCCCGGGACAGGGGCTCCTACGAGCAGTACTTC.

This rearrangement joins TRBV6-4 to TRBJ2-2, with 7 bases that match TRBD2. V shed 3 bases and J 4 bases; nucleotides not matched to a gene: 5. The CDR3 loop spans 15 amino acids. Germline assignment: CDR1 MRHNA and CDR2 SNTAGT. The CDR3 here is CASSEGLIPTGELFF. The CDR3 region has the DNA TGTGCCAGCAGTGAGGGACTAATCCCCACCGGGGAGCTGTTTTTT.

For the CDR3, the DNA is TGTGCCAGCAGTTTATACCCTAGCGGAGGCTACGAGCAGTACTTC. Its protein product is CASSLYPSGGYEQYF. This sequence joins TRBV27 and TRBJ2-7; 7 bases align to TRBD2. Germline values: CDR1 MNHEY, CDR2 SMNVEV (reference sequence). This CDR3 has 15 amino acids. With 1 base clipped from V and 3 bases from J, the junction kept 6 bases outside the gene matches.

The rearrangement joins TRBV27 to TRBJ2-2; 9 bases are shared with TRBD2. V lost 6 bases, J lost 5 bases, and 7 bases stayed unmatched. The CDR3 spans 15 residues. The germline CDR1 and CDR2 sequences are MNHEY and SMNVEV (reference sequence). CDR3 in amino acids: CASRLGLAETGELFF. The DNA for the CDR3 is TGTGCCAGCAGACTGGGACTAGCCGAGACCGGGGAGCTGTTTTTT.

The genes are TRBV6-5 and TRBJ2-5, with 7 bases aligning to TRBD1. There are 14 residues in the CDR3. Germline CDR1 is MNHEY and CDR2 is SVGAGI. With V trimmed by 6 bases and J by 1 base, 5 bases remained unmatched. The CDR3 here is CASSYRGTQETQYF. CDR3 DNA sequence: TGTGCCAGCAGCTACAGGGGAACCCAAGAGACCCAGTACTTC.

The rearrangement uses TRBV7-2 and TRBJ2-1; TRBD1 agrees at 7 bases. CDR1 is SGHTA and CDR2 is FQGNSA in the germline V gene. The CDR3 contains 15 residues. Trimming took 3 bases from V and 1 from J; bases not matched to a gene: 3. The CDR3 sequence is CASSFGTASYNEQFF. The CDR3 DNA follows: TGTGCCAGCAGCTTCGGGACAGCATCCTACAATGAGCAGTTCTTC.

This rearrangement joins TRBV2 to TRBJ2-6; D may be TRBD1 (5 bases). CDR1 and CDR2 (germline): SNHLY, FYNNEI. The CDR3 has 15 amino acids. Trimming took 6 bases from V and 0 from J, leaving 9 bases between them. CDR3 sequence (DNA): TGTGCCAGCAGGCAGACAGTCTCTGGGGCCAACGTCCTGACTTTC. Protein sequence: CASRQTVSGANVLTF.

The V gene is TRBV5-8, the J gene TRBJ1-5, with D maybe TRBD1 (5 bases). Germline CDR1 reads SGHTS; CDR2 reads YDEGEE. The CDR3 is made up of 15 amino acids. Trimming removed 1 base at V and 7 bases at J, with 15 bases between. Here the CDR3 DNA reads TGTGCCAGCAGCTTGTTCCAGGGCGGTGTGCAGCCCCAGCATTTT. It specifies CASSLFQGGVQPQHF.

This rearrangement joins TRBV10-3 to TRBJ2-2, with TRBD2 matching 13 bases. CDR1 and CDR2 from the germline V gene are ENHRY and SYGVKD. The CDR3 covers 16 residues. J gave up 1 base and V 10 bases, and 6 bases lay outside the gene matches. The CDR3 here is CATTTSGGMNTGELFF. DNA for the CDR3: TGTGCCACAACGACTAGCGGGGGGATGAACACCGGGGAGCTGTTTTTT.

The chain links TRBV27 to TRBJ2-5; D is possibly TRBD2 (6 bases). V gave up 5 bases and J gave up 5 bases, with 18 bases separating them. CDR1 and CDR2 from the germline V gene are MNHEY and SMNVEV (reference sequence). This CDR3 is built from 15 residues. CDR3 amino acids: CASSPVERVGETQYF. The CDR3 DNA reads as TGTGCCAGCAGTCCAGTCGAGCGGGTCGGGGAGACCCAGTACTTC.

The chain employs TRBV6-1 and TRBJ1-2; 9 bases are shared with TRBD1. J gave up 8 bases and V 5 bases, and 6 bases lay outside the gene matches. The CDR3 spans 13 residues. Germline V gene lookup returns CDR1 MNHNS and CDR2 SASEGT. Written as DNA, the CDR3 is TGTGCCAGCAGTACAGGGGGCGCTTCCGGCTACACCTTC. Translation gives CASSTGGASGYTF.

The rearrangement joins TRBV4-1 to TRBJ2-7, with 9 bases fitting TRBD1. The CDR3 has 17 amino acids. The germline gives CDR1 MGHRA, CDR2 YSYEKL. Losses at the gene ends were 2 bases for V and 5 bases for J; bases not matched to a gene: 13. The CDR3 region is CASSQPLYRGLHDEQYF. The CDR3 DNA is TGCGCCAGCAGCCAACCCCTTTACAGGGGGCTCCACGACGAGCAGTACTTC.